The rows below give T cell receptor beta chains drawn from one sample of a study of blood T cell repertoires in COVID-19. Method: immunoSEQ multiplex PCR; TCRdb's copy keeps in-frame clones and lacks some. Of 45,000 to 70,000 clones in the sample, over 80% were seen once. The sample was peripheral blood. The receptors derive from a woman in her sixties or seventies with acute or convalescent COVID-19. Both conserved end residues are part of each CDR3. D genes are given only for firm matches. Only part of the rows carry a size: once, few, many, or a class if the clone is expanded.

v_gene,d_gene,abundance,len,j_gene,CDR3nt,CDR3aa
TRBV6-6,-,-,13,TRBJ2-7,TGTGCCAGCAGCAAGACAGAGGCCTACGAGCAGTACTTC,CASSKTEAYEQYF
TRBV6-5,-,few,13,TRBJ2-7,TGTGCCAGCCGATCGGGGGTCTTCTACGAGCAGTACTTC,CASRSGVFYEQYF
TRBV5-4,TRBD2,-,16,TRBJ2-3,TGTGCCAGCAGCACAGGACTAGCGGGGGGTATTGATACGCAGTATTTT,CASSTGLAGGIDTQYF
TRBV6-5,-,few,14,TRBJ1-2,TGTGCCAGCAGTTCCCCCGCAGGAGGATATGGCTACACCTTC,CASSSPAGGYGYTF
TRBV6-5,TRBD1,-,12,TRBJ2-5,TGTGCCAGCCGGGGACAGGTTGGGACCCAGTACTTC,CASRGQVGTQYF
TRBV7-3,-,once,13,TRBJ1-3,TGTGCCAGCAGCCCCGCAGGGTCGAACACCATATATTTT,CASSPAGSNTIYF
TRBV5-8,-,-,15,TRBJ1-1,TGTGCCAGCAGCTCCCCGGGGGGCTTCGGGACTGAAGCTTTCTTT,CASSSPGGFGTEAFF
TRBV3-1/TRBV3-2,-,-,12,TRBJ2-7,TGTGCCAGCAGCAGCAGCTCAGGGGTACAGTACTTC,CASSSSSGVQYF
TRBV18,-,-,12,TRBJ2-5,TGTGCCAGCTCACAGGGAGGTGAGACCCAGTACTTC,CASSQGGETQYF
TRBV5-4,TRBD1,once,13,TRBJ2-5,TGTGCCAGCAGCTCGGGACAGCAAGAGACCCAGTACTTC,CASSSGQQETQYF
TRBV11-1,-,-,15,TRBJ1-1,TGTGCCAGCAGGCCGAGAGCAGGGGTAAACGCTGAAGCTTTCTTT,CASRPRAGVNAEAFF
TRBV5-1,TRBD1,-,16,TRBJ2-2,TGCGCCAGCAGCCACGGACAGGGGCTTGTCACCGGGGAGCTGTTTTTT,CASSHGQGLVTGELFF
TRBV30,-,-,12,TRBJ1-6,TGTGCCTGGACCAGGGATAATTCACCCCTCCACTTT,CAWTRDNSPLHF
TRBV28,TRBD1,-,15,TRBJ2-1,TGTGCCAGCAGTCCCGCCGGGACAGGGAGGAATGAGCAGTTCTTC,CASSPAGTGRNEQFF
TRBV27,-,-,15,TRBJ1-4,TGTGCCAGCAGGAGACTACCGGCAACTAATGAAAAACTGTTTTTT,CASRRLPATNEKLFF
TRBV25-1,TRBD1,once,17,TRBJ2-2,TGTGCCAGCAGTGACGTAGGGACAGGGTCATACACCGGGGAGCTGTTTTTT,CASSDVGTGSYTGELFF
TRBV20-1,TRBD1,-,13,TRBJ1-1,TGCAGTGCTAGTGACTCAGGGGGCGCTGAAGCTTTCTTT,CSASDSGGAEAFF
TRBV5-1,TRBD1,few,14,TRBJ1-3,TGCGCCAGCAGCTGGACAGGGGCCGGAAACACCATATATTTT,CASSWTGAGNTIYF
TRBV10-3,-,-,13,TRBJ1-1,TGTGCCATCAGCGACAGGATGAACACTGAAGCTTTCTTT,CAISDRMNTEAFF
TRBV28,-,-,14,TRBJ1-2,TGTGCCAGCAGTTTACCCGTGCAGGGGCCTGGCTACACCTTC,CASSLPVQGPGYTF
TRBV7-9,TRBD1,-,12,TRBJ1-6,TGTGCCAGCAGCCGGGACAGGGACCCCCTCCACTTT,CASSRDRDPLHF
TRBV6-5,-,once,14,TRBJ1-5,TGTGCCAGCACCCAACGGACTTCTGATCAGCCCCAGCATTTT,CASTQRTSDQPQHF